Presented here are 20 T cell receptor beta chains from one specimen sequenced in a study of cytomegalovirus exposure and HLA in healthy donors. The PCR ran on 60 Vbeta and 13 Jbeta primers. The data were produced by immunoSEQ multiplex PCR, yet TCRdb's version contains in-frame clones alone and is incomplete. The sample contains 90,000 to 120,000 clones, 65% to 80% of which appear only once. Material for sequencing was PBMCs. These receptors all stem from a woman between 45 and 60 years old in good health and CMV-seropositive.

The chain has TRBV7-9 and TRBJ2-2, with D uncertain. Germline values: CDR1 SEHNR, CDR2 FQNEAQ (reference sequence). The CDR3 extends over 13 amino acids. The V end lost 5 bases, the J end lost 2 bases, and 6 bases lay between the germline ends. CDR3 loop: CASSLSNTGELFF. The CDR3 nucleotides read TGTGCCAGCAGCCTTAGCAACACCGGGGAGCTGTTTTTT.

CDR3 DNA: TGTGCCAGCAGCTCCCCTACGAATACGCAGTATTTT. Protein product: CASSSPTNTQYF. The V and J genes are TRBV7-6 and TRBJ2-3; D gene ambiguous. The CDR3 extends over 12 amino acids. The germline V gene encodes CDR1 SGHVS and CDR2 FNYEAQ. Trimming took off 4 bases at V and 7 bases at J, with 9 bases between the two ends. Together with reference TRBV7-6 and TRBJ2-3, the CDR3 gives the full variable domain: GAGVSQSPRYKVTKRGQDVALRCDPISGHVSLYWYRQALGQGPEFLTYFNYEAQQDKSGLPNDRFSAERPEGSISTLTIQRTEQRDSAMYRCASSSPTNTQYFGPGTRLTVL.

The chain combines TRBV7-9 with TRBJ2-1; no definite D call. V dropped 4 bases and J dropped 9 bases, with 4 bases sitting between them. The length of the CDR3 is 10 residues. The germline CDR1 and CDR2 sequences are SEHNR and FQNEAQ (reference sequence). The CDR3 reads CASSWAEQFF. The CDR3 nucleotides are TGTGCCAGCAGCTGGGCTGAGCAGTTCTTC.

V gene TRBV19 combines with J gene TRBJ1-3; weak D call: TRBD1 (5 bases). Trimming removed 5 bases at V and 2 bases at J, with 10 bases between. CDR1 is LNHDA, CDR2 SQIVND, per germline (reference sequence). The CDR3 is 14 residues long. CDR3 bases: TGTGCCAGTAGTCCTTCGGGGGCTGGAAACACCATATATTTT. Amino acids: CASSPSGAGNTIYF.

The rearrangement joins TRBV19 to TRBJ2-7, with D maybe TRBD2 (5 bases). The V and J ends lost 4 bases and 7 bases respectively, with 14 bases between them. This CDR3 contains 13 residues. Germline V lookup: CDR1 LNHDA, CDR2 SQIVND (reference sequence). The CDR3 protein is CASSTGLGREQYF. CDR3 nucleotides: TGTGCCAGTAGTACCGGACTCGGTCGGGAGCAGTACTTC. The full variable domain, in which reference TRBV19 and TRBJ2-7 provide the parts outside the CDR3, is DGGITQSPKYLFRKEGQNVTLSCEQNLNHDAMYWYRQDPGQGLRLIYYSQIVNDFQKGDIAEGYSVSREKKESFPLTVTSAQKNPTAFYLCASSTGLGREQYFGPGTRLTVT.

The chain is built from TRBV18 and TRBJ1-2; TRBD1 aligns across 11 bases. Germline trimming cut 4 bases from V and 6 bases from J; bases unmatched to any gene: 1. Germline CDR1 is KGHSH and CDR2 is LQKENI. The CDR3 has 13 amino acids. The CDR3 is CASSQGQGDGYTF. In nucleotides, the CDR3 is TGTGCCAGCTCACAGGGACAGGGGGATGGCTACACCTTC.

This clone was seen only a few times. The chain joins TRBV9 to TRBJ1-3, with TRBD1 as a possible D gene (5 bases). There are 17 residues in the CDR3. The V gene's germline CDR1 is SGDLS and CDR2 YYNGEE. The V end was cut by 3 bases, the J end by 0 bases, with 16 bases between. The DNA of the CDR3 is TGTGCCAGCAGCGGGCCCGACAGTTCCGCCTCTGGAAACACCATATATTTT. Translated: CASSGPDSSASGNTIYF. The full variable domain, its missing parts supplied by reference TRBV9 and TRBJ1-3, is DSGVTQTPKHLITATGQRVTLRCSPRSGDLSVYWYQQSLDQGLQFLIQYYNGEERAKGNILERFSAQQFPDLHSELNLSSLELGDSALYFCASSGPDSSASGNTIYFGEGSWLTVV.

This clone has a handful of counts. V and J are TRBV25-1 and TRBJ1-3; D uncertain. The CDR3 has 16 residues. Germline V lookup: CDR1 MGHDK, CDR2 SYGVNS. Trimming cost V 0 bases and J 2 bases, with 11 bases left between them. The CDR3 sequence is CASSEYLESAGNTIYF. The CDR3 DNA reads TGTGCCAGCAGTGAATATCTTGAGTCGGCTGGAAACACCATATATTTT.

CDR3 DNA sequence: TGTGCCAGCAGTTACTCCTGGACAGGGGCTGGCGAGCAGTACTTC. Translation gives CASSYSWTGAGEQYF. The V and J genes are TRBV6-5 and TRBJ2-7, with 9 bases matching TRBD1. CDR3 length equals 15 residues. Germline loops: CDR1 MNHEY, CDR2 SVGAGI. Losses at the gene ends were 0 bases for V and 6 bases for J; bases not matched to a gene: 6.

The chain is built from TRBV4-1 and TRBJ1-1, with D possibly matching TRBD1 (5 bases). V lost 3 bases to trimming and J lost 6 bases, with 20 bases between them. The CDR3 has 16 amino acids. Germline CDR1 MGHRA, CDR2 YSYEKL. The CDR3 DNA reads TGCGCCAGCAGCCAGGAGATTTTCACAGGCCGCCCTGAAGCTTTCTTT. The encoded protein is CASSQEIFTGRPEAFF.

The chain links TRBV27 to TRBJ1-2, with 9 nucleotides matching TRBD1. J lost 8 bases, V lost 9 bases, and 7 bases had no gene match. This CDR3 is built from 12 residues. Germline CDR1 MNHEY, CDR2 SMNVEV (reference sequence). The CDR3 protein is CASSNRGLGYTF. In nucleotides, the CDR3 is TGTGCCAGTTCCAACAGGGGGCTCGGCTACACCTTC.

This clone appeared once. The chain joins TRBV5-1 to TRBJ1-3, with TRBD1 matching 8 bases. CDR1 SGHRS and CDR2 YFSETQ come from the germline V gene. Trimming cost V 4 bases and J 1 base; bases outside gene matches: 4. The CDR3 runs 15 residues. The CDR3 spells CASSPDRGSGNTIYF. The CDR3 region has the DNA TGCGCCAGCAGCCCCGACAGGGGTTCTGGAAACACCATATATTTT.

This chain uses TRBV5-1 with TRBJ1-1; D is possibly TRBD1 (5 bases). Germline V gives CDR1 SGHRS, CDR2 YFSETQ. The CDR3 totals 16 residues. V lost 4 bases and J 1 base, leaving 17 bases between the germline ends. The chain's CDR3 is CASSPGGVGGNTEAFF. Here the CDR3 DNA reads TGCGCCAGCAGCCCCGGAGGTGTGGGGGGGAACACTGAAGCTTTCTTT.

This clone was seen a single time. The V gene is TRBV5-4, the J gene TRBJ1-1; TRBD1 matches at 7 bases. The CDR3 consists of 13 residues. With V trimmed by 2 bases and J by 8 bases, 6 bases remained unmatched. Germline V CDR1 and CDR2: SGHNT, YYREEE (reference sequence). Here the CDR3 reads CASSFGPDREAFF. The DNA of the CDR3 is TGTGCCAGCAGCTTTGGCCCGGACAGGGAAGCTTTCTTT.

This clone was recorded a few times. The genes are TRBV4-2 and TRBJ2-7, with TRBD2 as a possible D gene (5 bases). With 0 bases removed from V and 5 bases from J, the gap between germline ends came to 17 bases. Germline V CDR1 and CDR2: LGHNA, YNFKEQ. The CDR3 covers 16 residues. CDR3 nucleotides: TGTGCCAGCAGCCAAGATCTAGGAGGCTTTAACAACGAGCAGTACTTC. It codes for CASSQDLGGFNNEQYF.

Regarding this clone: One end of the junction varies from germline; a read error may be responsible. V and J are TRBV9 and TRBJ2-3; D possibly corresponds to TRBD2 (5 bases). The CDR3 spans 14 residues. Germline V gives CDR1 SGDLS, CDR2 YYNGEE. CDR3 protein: CASSVESSTDTQYF. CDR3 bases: TGTGCCAGCAGCGTAGAGTCTAGCACCGATACGCAGTATTTT.

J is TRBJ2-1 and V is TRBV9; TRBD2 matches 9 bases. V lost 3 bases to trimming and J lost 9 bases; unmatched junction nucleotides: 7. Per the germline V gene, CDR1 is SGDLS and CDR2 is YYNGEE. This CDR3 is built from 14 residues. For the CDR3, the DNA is TGTGCCAGCAGCGCGGGACTAGCTTCTGGTGAGCAGTTCTTC. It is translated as CASSAGLASGEQFF.

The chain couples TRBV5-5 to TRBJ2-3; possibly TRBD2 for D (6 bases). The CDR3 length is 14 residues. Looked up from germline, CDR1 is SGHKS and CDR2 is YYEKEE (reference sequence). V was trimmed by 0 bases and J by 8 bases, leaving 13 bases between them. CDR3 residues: CASSLEGLYVTQYF. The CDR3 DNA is TGTGCCAGCAGCTTGGAGGGACTCTACGTTACGCAGTATTTT.

The CDR3 coding sequence is TGTGCCAGCAGCTTGGAAGGACTGACAGGATCTCCCCAGCATTTT. This encodes CASSLEGLTGSPQHF. The rearrangement uses TRBV7-8 and TRBJ1-5; tentative D call: TRBD1 (6 bases). V shed 3 bases and J shed 10 bases, with 19 bases lying between them. This CDR3 contains 15 residues. Germline V lookup: CDR1 SGHVS, CDR2 FQNEAQ.

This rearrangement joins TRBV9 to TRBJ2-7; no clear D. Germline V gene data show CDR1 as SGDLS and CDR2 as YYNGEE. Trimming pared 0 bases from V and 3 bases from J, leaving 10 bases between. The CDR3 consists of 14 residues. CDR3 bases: TGTGCCAGCAGCGTAGGATGGGCCAACTACGAGCAGTACTTC. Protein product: CASSVGWANYEQYF.